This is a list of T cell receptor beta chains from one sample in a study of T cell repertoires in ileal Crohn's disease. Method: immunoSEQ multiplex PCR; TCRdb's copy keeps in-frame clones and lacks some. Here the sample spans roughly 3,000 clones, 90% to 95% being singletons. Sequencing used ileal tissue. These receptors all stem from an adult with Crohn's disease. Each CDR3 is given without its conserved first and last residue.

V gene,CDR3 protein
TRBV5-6,ASSLEGFNSPLH
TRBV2,ASGLARGTGELF
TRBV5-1,ASSPGQGAVGYGYT
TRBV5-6,ASSYLDRIHEQY
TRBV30,AWKVSYEQY
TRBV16,ASSTDRGLGYGYT
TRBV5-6,ASSLWSTSYEQY
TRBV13,ASSLLTLYNEQF
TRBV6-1,ASSRDRLTEAF
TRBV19,ASSIPGQGAF
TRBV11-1,ASSLVLASEQF
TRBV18,ASSPASSQPQH
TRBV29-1,SVPGTTSWGNGYT
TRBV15,ATSRDGRVHEKLF
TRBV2,AGRESPPDTQY
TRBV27,ASSGPNSPLH
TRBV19,ASSISRGRNEQY
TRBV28,ASSLHTVNTEAF
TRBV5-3,ARSLAGSPTKVAGELF
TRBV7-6,ASSLDPGDEQF
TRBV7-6,ASSLTAGNTEAF
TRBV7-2,ASSSRTPEQVQY
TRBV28,ASSLGTGDRANYGYT
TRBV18,ASSIRTIGGDNEQF
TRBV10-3,AISEAYGYT
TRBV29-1,SFTQGARGTEAF
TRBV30,AWRLIMNTEAF
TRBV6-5,ASSYSPTQVNYGYT
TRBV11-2,ASSLSLRTSEPYEQY
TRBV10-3,AISPRGVRNEQY
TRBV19,ASSIFYNEQF
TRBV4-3,ASSQDGNQPQH
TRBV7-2,ASSLDGNYEQY
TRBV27,ASNGRDGETQY
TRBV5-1,ASTVAGAGQETQY
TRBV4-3,ASSPTRGGGNTIY
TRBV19,ASRKGFDTQY
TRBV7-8,ASSSNRGSYNEQF
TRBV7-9,ASSGDWETQY
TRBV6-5,ASKGEREQY
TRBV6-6,ASTGPSTDTQY
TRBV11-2,ASSLDRTVGYT
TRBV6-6,ASGRGLDYGYT